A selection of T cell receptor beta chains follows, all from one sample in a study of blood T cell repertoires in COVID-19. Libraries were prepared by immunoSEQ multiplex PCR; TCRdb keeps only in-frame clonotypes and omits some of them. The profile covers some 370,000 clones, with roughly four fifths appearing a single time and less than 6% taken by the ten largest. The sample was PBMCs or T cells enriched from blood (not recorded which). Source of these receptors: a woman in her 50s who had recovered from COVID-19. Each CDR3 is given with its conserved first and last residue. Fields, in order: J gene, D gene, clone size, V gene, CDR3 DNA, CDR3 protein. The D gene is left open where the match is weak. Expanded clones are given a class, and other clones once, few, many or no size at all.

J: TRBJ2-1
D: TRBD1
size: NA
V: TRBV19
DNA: TGTGCCAGTAAAGACAGGGGGCTCACCTACAATGAGCAGTTCTTC
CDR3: CASKDRGLTYNEQFF

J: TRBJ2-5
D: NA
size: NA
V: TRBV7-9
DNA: TGTGCCAGCAGCTTGCTGCGTGACTCTCGCCAAGAGACCCAGTACTTC
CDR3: CASSLLRDSRQETQYF

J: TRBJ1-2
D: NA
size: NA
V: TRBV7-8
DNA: TGTGCCAGCAGCTCCTCAGGGAGGGGCGATGGCTACACCTTC
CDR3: CASSSSGRGDGYTF

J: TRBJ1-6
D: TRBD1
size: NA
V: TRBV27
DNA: TGTGCCAGCAGTTTGTCCAGGGGGGATTCACCCCTCCACTTT
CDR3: CASSLSRGDSPLHF

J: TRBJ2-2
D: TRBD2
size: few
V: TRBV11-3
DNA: TGTGCCAGCAGCTCCGGGACTAGCGGGTGGAACACCGGGGAGCTGTTTTTT
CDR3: CASSSGTSGWNTGELFF

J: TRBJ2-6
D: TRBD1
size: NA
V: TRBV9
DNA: TGTGCCAGCAGCCCTGTACAGGGGTCTGGGGCCAACGTCCTGACTTTC
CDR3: CASSPVQGSGANVLTF

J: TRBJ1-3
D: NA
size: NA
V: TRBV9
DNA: TGTGCCAGCAGCGGGAGCTCTGGAAACACCATATATTTT
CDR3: CASSGSSGNTIYF

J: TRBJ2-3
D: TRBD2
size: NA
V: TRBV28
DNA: TGTGCCAGCAGTCTTAGCGGGACTAGCACAGATACGCAGTATTTT
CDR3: CASSLSGTSTDTQYF

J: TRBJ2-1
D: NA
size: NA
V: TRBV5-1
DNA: TGCGCCAGCAACTCCGCCGCGACAGGCTCCTACAATGAGCAGTTCTTC
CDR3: CASNSAATGSYNEQFF

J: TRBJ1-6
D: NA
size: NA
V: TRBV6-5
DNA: TGTGCCAGCATGAGGCAGCTGTATAATTCACCCCTCCACTTT
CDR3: CASMRQLYNSPLHF

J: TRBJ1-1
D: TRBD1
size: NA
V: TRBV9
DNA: TGTGCCAGCAGCTCACCAAGAGAGACAGGGCTGAACACTGAAGCTTTCTTT
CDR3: CASSSPRETGLNTEAFF

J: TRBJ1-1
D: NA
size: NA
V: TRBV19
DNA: TGTGCCAGTAGTGCCCCGCGCCGGGGGGGGAACACTGAAGCTTTCTTT
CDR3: CASSAPRRGGNTEAFF

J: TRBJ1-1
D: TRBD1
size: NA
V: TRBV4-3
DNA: TGCGCCAGCAGCGACAGGGGGAACACTGAAGCTTTCTTT
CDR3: CASSDRGNTEAFF

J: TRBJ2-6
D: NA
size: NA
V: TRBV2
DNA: TGTGCCAGCAGTCCGTACTCTGGGGCCAACGTCCTGACTTTC
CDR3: CASSPYSGANVLTF

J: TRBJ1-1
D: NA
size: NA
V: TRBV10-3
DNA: TGTGCCATCAGTTCCCAGTCTAACACTGAAGCTTTCTTT
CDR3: CAISSQSNTEAFF

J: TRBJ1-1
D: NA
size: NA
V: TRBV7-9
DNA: TGTGCCAGCAGCTTACAGGGTGGGGGGTACACTGAAGCTTTCTTT
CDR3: CASSLQGGGYTEAFF

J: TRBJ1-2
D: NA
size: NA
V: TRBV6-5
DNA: TGTGCCAGCGAGGCCCCAGGGTATGGCTACACCTTC
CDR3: CASEAPGYGYTF

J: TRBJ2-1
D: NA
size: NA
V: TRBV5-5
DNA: TGTGCCAGCAGCCGACACCCCGGGCAGGGAATCTACAATGAGCAGTTCTTC
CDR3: CASSRHPGQGIYNEQFF

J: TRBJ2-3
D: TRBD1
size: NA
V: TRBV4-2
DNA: TGTGCCAGCAGTTCGGACAGGGCCGCAGATACGCAGTATTTT
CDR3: CASSSDRAADTQYF

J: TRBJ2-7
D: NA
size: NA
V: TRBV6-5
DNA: TGTGCCAGCAAGGGGGACTCCTACGAGCAGTACTTC
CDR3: CASKGDSYEQYF

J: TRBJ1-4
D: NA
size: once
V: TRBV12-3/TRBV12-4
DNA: TGTGCCAGCAGTTTCACAGAGAATGAAAAACTGTTTTTT
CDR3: CASSFTENEKLFF

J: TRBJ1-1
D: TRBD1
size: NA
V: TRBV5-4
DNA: TGTGCCAGCAGCCCATCAGGGGGCGGCATGAACACTGAAGCTTTCTTT
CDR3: CASSPSGGGMNTEAFF

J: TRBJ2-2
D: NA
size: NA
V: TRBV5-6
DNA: TGTGCCAGCAGCTTGCTGGAACTAGGGGAGCTGTTTTTT
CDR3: CASSLLELGELFF

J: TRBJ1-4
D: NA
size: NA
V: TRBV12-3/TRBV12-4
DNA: TGTGCCAGCAGTTTAAGGCGGGAGGAAAAACTGTTTTTT
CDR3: CASSLRREEKLFF

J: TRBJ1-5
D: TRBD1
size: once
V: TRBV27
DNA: TGTGCCAGCAGCCGCAGAGGGACAGCGAATTCTAATCAGCCCCAGCATTTT
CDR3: CASSRRGTANSNQPQHF

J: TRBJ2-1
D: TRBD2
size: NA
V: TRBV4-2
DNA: TGTGCCAGCAGCGCACGGACTAGCGGGAGTCTCTACAATGAGCAGTTCTTC
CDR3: CASSARTSGSLYNEQFF

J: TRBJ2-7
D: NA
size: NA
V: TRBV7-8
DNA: TGTGCCAGCAGCCCGAGGGATCTCTCCTACGAGCAGTACTTC
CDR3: CASSPRDLSYEQYF

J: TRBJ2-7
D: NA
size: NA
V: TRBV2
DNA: TGTGCCAGCAAGGAGGGAGCCTACGAGCAGTACTTC
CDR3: CASKEGAYEQYF

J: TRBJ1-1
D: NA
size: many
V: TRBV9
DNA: TGTGCCAGCAGCGTTGGGACACCCGTGGCTGAAGCTTTCTTT
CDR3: CASSVGTPVAEAFF

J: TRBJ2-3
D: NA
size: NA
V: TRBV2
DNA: TGTGCCAGCAGTGAATTGGGCCTTCACACAGATACGCAGTATTTT
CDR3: CASSELGLHTDTQYF

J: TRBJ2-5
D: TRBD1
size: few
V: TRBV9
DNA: TGTGCCAGCAGCCAGACAGGGACCCAACGGGAGACCCAGTACTTC
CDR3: CASSQTGTQRETQYF

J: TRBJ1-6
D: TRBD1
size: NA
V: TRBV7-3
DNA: TGTGCGACCGGACAGGCGAGAGATTCACCCCTCCACTTT
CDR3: CATGQARDSPLHF

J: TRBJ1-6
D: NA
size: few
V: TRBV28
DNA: TGTGCCAGCAGTTTTATCGGGTCCCTCCACTTT
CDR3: CASSFIGSLHF

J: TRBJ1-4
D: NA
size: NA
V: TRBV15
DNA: TGTGCCACCAGCAGAGACCTCCGCGAGGAAAAACTGTTTTTT
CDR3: CATSRDLREEKLFF

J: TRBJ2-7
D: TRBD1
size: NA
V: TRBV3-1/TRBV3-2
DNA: TGTGCCAGCAGCCGCGGGACAGGGGGCGGATCGTACGAGCAGTACTTC
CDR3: CASSRGTGGGSYEQYF

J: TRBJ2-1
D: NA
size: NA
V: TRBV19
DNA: TGTGCCAGTAGTACCCTAGCGTCAGTGGGATACAATGAGCAGTTCTTC
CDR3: CASSTLASVGYNEQFF

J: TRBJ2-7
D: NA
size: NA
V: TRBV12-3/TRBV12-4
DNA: TGTGCCAGCAGTTTAAGTACTACCTACGAGCAGTACTTC
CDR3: CASSLSTTYEQYF

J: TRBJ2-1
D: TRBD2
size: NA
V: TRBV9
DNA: TGTGCCAGCAGCGTAGTGGCGGGGGGAACCTACAATGAGCAGTTCTTC
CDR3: CASSVVAGGTYNEQFF

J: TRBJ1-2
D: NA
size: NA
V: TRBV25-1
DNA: TGTGCCAGCAGTGAGGGGGGAGACAACTATGGCTACACCTTC
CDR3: CASSEGGDNYGYTF

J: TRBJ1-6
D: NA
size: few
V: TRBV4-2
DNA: TGTGCCAGCAGTCGGGGGTATAATTCACCCCTCCACTTT
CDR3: CASSRGYNSPLHF

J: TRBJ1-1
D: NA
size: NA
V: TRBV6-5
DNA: TGTGCCAGCAGTCCCCGGGGGTTCACTGAAGCTTTCTTT
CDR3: CASSPRGFTEAFF

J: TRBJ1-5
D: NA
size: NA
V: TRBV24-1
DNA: TGTGCCACCAGTGATTCAGGACATCCAGGGCAGCCCCAGCATTTT
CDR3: CATSDSGHPGQPQHF

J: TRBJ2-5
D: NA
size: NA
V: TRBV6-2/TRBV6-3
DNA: TGTGCCAGCAGTCCACGGGACAACCAAGAGACCCAGTACTTC
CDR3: CASSPRDNQETQYF

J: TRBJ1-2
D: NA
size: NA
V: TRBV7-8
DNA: TGTGCCAGCAGCCAGCCCTTCTATGGCTACACCTTC
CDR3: CASSQPFYGYTF

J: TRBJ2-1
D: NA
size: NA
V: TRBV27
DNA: TGTGCCAGCAGTTTAAACCTCAGGGGCCCTGCCTACAATGAGCAGTTCTTC
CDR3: CASSLNLRGPAYNEQFF

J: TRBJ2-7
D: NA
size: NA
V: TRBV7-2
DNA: TGTGCCAGCAGCTTACCCGACAGCTACGAGCAGTACTTC
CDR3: CASSLPDSYEQYF

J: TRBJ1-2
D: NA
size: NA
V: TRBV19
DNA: TGTGCCAGTAGGAGACAGGCCTCAACCTATGGCTACACCTTC
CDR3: CASRRQASTYGYTF

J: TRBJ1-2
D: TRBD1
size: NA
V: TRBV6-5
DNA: TGTGCCAGCAGTTACCCGTCATACAGGGGCCCCCAGTACACCTTC
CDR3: CASSYPSYRGPQYTF

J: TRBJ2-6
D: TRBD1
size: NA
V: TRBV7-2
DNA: TGTGCCAGCAGCTCCACCGGGACAGCGTCTGGGGCCAACGTCCTGACTTTC
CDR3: CASSSTGTASGANVLTF

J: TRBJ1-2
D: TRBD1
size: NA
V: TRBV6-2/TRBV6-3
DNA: TGTGCCAGCAGTGCCACCGATGGCAGGGGGCGCCGGTATGGCTACACCTTC
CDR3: CASSATDGRGRRYGYTF

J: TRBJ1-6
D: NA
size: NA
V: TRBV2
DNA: TGTGCCAGCAGTGAAGCGCTTAGCGTGGGCTCTTTGTCACCCCTCCACTTT
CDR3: CASSEALSVGSLSPLHF

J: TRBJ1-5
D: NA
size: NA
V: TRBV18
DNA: TGTGCCAGCTCACCCGACAGTAGCAATCAGCCCCAGCATTTT
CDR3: CASSPDSSNQPQHF

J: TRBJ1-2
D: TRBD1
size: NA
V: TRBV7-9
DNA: TGTGCCAGCAGCCCAGAAAACAGGGGTGAAAGCTATGGCTACACCTTC
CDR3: CASSPENRGESYGYTF

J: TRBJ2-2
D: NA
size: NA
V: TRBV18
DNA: TGTGCCAGCTCAGCGGGACTCCTCAACACCGGGGAGCTGTTTTTT
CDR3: CASSAGLLNTGELFF

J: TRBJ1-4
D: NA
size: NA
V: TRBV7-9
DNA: TGTGCCAGCAGCTTGACGGGGACTAATGAAAAACTGTTTTTT
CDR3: CASSLTGTNEKLFF

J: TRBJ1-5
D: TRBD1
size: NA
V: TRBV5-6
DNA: TGTGCCAGCAGCCGCGACAGGGGGGATAGCAATCAGCCCCAGCATTTT
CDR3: CASSRDRGDSNQPQHF